This T cell receptor beta chain derives from a study of blood T cell repertoires in COVID-19. The overall study: Acute and convalescent COVID-19 specimens originated in the United States, Italy and Spain. PBMCs, B-cell-depleted T cells, or T cells provided the cDNA or gDNA that made up the material.

Only in-frame clones appear in the TCRdb table, and some are missing; sequencing was by immunoSEQ multiplex PCR. The profile shows about 400,000 clones, approximately 89% of them singletons. Looked up from germline, CDR1 is MNHEY and CDR2 is SVGAGI. This CDR3 region has 15 residues. The V end lost 4 bases, the J end lost 0 bases, and 12 bases lay between the germline ends. Clinical history as reported by participants underpinned cohort assignment. The TCR was taken from a woman aged 25 to 39 who had recovered from COVID-19. The chain joins TRBV6-5 to TRBJ1-1; weak D call: TRBD1 (5 bases). Sequenced material: PBMCs or T cells enriched from blood (not recorded which). Here the CDR3 DNA reads TGTGCCAGCAGTTCCTACAGGATCATGAACACTGAAGCTTTCTTT. Its translation: CASSSYRIMNTEAFF.